This record concerns one T cell receptor (beta chain) sequence. There are a few counts of this clonotype. Its antigen is not yet known. Per-base qualities were not stored, and no clone one base away is much larger. The data originate from a study of identical twins (dated by TCRdb to about 2016). About the full investigation: TCR alpha and beta repertoires from monozygotic twins, unrelated adults of various ages and cord blood were deep-sequenced to test whether fetal clonotypes persist. To rule out contamination, replicate twin experiments were performed at different times with different library preparation protocols.

Library preparation used 5' RACE. The data were produced on an Illumina HiSeq 2000. Template switching introduced a universal primer binding site; the final cDNA contained a unique molecular identifier, enabling accurate counting of TCR cDNA molecules. Specific primers in the conserved constant-segment region were used to synthesize first-strand cDNA for the TCR alpha and beta chains. To control for contamination, each cDNA library was double barcoded with a SMART-Mk sample barcode plus Illumina barcodes. Two successive PCR steps introduced TruSeq adapter sequences along with Illumina sample barcodes. TCR alpha and beta cDNA libraries were sequenced on the Illumina HiSeq platform with custom primers. From the authors' description of their analysis: Raw reads were processed with MiGEC to extract unique molecular identifiers, and MiXCR was used to determine CDR3 positions. Recombination models were inferred per individual with the repgenHMM and IGoR tools using an EM algorithm. The tcR package in R was used for shared clonotype analysis, with sharing normalized by the product of cloneset sizes. Out-of-frame nonproductive sequences were analyzed to study raw recombination free of thymic and clonal selection effects. TCRdb cleaned the public reads at Q25 with fastp, built clones with MiXCR and kept in-frame beta chains. Rows merge per CDR3 protein into single entries with the most common DNA and genes. The V and J calls shown here were made by TCRdb, not taken from the authors' results. This sample is represented by 690,000 or so distinct CDR3 sequences; over 5% of them were singletons. 1.5% to 2% of the sample belongs to the ten largest clones.

The study at large found these results: Excess twin sharing in beta out-of-frame sequences was weaker because fewer shared sequences lowered the signal-to-noise ratio. In monozygotic twins, recombination models systematically underestimated out-of-frame TCR alpha sharing, but the models matched the sharing seen between unrelated individuals. Compared with coincidental sharing between unrelated individuals, out-of-frame TCR alpha sequences shared between twins had an excess of sequences with low generation probability. Abundant cord blood beta clonotypes had fewer insertions, young adult naive repertoires showed a similar but weaker trend, and memory repertoires showed no such trend. Because the same donors could not be followed over many years, the conclusions depended on cross-sectional statistical analysis. Zero-insertion analyses could be partly confounded by invariant T cells such as MAIT and iNKT, although diverse VJ usage argued against such confounding for most clonotypes.

V and J are truncated by 5 bases and 5 bases respectively, leaving an intervening sequence of 10 bases. The CDR3 goes from the cysteine to the phenylalanine over 13 residues. Of all the DNA, just the CDR3 is kept, 39 bases in frame from base 1. According to the germline V gene, CDR1 reads SGHTA and CDR2 reads FQGNSA. Every donor was a healthy Caucasian. Three unrelated non-twin adults were additionally sequenced: a male aged 18 to 29, a male aged 50 to 60 and a female aged 50 to 60. Miltenyi CD45RO+ enrichment and human naive T-cell isolation kits were used to isolate memory (CD45RO+) and naive T cells from PBMC.

The sequence was collected from a man between 18 and 35 years old in good health. The rearrangement combines TRBV7-2 with TRBJ2-4; TRBD1 is possibly the D segment (6 matching bases). Sequencing input: naive T cells sorted from blood. The cell subset or site label, read with the paper, signifies: cells isolated with a human naive T-cell isolation kit. The CDR3 protein is CASSPRQENIQYF. The nucleotides read TGTGCCAGCAGCCCTCGACAGGAAAACATTCAGTACTTC.